The 3 T cell receptor beta chains below were found in one sample sequenced in a study of T cells after yellow fever vaccination. MiXCR, run by TCRdb on the 5' RACE reads, gives a single entry per CDR3 protein. The sample has approximately 70,000 distinct CDR3 sequences; less than 8.5% are singletons. The source material was CD8+ T cells sorted from PBMCs, sampled roughly seven weeks after the first yellow fever vaccination. The receptors originated from a young man who received the YFV17D yellow fever vaccine.

This clonotype was seen ten or more times. The V and J genes are TRBV5-1 and TRBJ2-5; 7 bases align to TRBD1. The germline gives CDR1 SGHRS, CDR2 YFSETQ. With V trimmed by 3 bases and J by 2 bases, 4 bases remained unmatched. The CDR3 runs to 14 residues. CDR3 bases: TGCGCCAGCAGCTCTGGGACAGTTCAAGAGACCCAGTACTTC. Its translation is CASSSGTVQETQYF.

This clonotype was detected a few times. The rearrangement joins TRBV14 to TRBJ1-1; no clear D. V gave up 4 bases and J gave up 1 base, with 4 bases separating them. This CDR3 comprises 12 residues. The germline gives CDR1 SGHDN, CDR2 FVKESK. The CDR3 loop is CASSPQNTEAFF. The CDR3 nucleotides are TGTGCCAGCAGCCCCCAGAACACTGAAGCTTTCTTT.

This clonotype was picked up a small number of times. This rearrangement joins TRBV11-2 to TRBJ2-7; D may be TRBD2 (6 bases). The germline V gene has CDR1 SGHAT and CDR2 FQNNGV. Trimming pared 5 bases from V and 7 bases from J, leaving 18 bases between. This CDR3 spans 14 amino acids. The CDR3 nucleotides are TGTGCCAGCAGCCCAAGGGTCGGGGGATTGGAGCAGTACTTC. Its protein is CASSPRVGGLEQYF. Full variable domain (outside the CDR3, taken from reference TRBV11-2 and TRBJ2-7): EAGVAQSPRYKIIEKRQSVAFWCNPISGHATLYWYQQILGQGPKLLIQFQNNGVVDDSQLPKDRFSAERLKGVDSTLKIQPAKLEDSAVYLCASSPRVGGLEQYFGPGTRLTVT.